Each of the 10 T cell receptor beta chains below was sequenced from the same sample in a study of blood T cell repertoires in COVID-19 (dated by TCRdb to the early 2020s). To prepare the library, the immunoSEQ multiplex PCR assay was applied. TCRdb obtained this table from immuneACCESS and retained in-frame rearrangements with V and J assigned. These tables miss some clones; where compared with another copy, unresolved V genes account for less than half of the shortfall, and the remainder is unexplained. The sample includes 200,000 to 250,000 clones, with 80% to 85% observed a single time. The top ten hold 3% to 3.5% of the sample. Sample: peripheral blood. These receptors all come from a woman between 25 and 40 years old who had recovered from COVID-19.

The V and J genes are TRBV5-1 and TRBJ2-7, with 11 bases fitting TRBD1. The germline V gene has CDR1 SGHRS and CDR2 YFSETQ. V shed 5 bases, J shed 4 bases, and the junction held 8 bases outside the gene matches. The CDR3 consists of 15 residues. This CDR3 reads CASSYGQGADYEQYF. The CDR3 DNA reads as TGCGCCAGCAGTTATGGACAGGGGGCGGATTACGAGCAGTACTTC.

The chain carries TRBV16 and TRBJ2-2; 8 nucleotides agree with TRBD1. Germline CDR1 is KGHSY and CDR2 is FQNENV. CDR3 length: 17 residues. The V gene end was trimmed by 4 bases and the J gene end by 3 bases; junction bases not matched to a gene: 10. For the CDR3, the DNA is TGTGCCAGCAGCCCGATTATGGGACAGGCGCACACCGGGGAGCTGTTTTTT. Amino acid sequence: CASSPIMGQAHTGELFF.

The gene calls are TRBV2 and TRBJ2-7; TRBD1 agrees at 8 bases. Germline V gene data show CDR1 as SNHLY and CDR2 as FYNNEI. The CDR3 totals 15 residues. V lost 3 bases to trimming and J lost 9 bases; unmatched junction nucleotides: 13. The CDR3 DNA reads TGTGCCAGCAGTGATCGGACAGGGTTGGGATGGGGGCAGTACTTC. It translates to CASSDRTGLGWGQYF.

The sample holds a few counts of this clone. The rearrangement links TRBV19 to TRBJ1-2; D unresolved. The CDR3 covers 13 residues. Looked up from germline, CDR1 is LNHDA and CDR2 is SQIVND (reference sequence). Trimming took 3 bases from V and 4 from J, leaving 9 bases between them. The CDR3 coding sequence is TGTGCCAGTAGTATGAGCAGGTTCTATGGCTACACCTTC. Translation: CASSMSRFYGYTF.

This chain links TRBV6-5 with TRBJ1-1, with TRBD1 as a possible D gene (5 bases). The V and J ends lost 4 bases and 6 bases respectively, with 21 bases between them. This CDR3 is built from 16 residues. Germline lookup yields CDR1 MNHEY and CDR2 SVGAGI. The DNA of the CDR3 is TGTGCCAGCAGTTCCCCCGGCGGAGGGGTAGTCGCTGAAGCTTTCTTT. It translates to CASSSPGGGVVAEAFF.

This clone appeared a single time. The chain combines TRBV9 with TRBJ1-2; D gene ambiguous. CDR1 SGDLS and CDR2 YYNGEE come from the germline V gene. The CDR3 contains 14 residues. Trimming removed 4 bases at V and 8 bases at J, with 18 bases between. The CDR3 region has the DNA TGTGCCAGCAGCCCTGGGGAGGATGTGTGGGGCTACACCTTC. It translates to CASSPGEDVWGYTF.

This clone was counted between two and nine times. The chain uses TRBV7-9 and TRBJ1-5; D unresolved. The CDR3 covers 13 residues. CDR1 SEHNR and CDR2 FQNEAQ come from the germline V gene (reference sequence). The germline V and J ends were trimmed by 2 bases and 5 bases, with 7 bases remaining between them. The CDR3 sequence is CASSLNTDQPQHF. The CDR3 DNA reads as TGTGCCAGCAGCTTAAATACAGATCAGCCCCAGCATTTT.

The J gene is TRBJ2-7, the V gene TRBV9; D is perhaps TRBD1 (6 bases). The germline V gene has CDR1 SGDLS and CDR2 YYNGEE. Trimming took 7 bases from V and 0 from J, leaving 14 bases between them. CDR3 size: 14 residues. The CDR3 loop reads CASAKGESSYEQYF. In nucleotides, the CDR3 is TGTGCCAGCGCAAAGGGGGAAAGCTCCTACGAGCAGTACTTC.

The chain employs TRBV4-2 and TRBJ2-1; D may be TRBD2 (5 bases). V was cut by 0 bases and J by 2 bases, with 14 bases left in between. The CDR3 is 17 residues long. Germline-derived CDR1 and CDR2 are LGHNA and YNFKEQ. The CDR3 reads CASSQDKASLTYNEQFF. In DNA form, the CDR3 reads TGTGCCAGCAGCCAAGATAAGGCTAGCCTCACCTACAATGAGCAGTTCTTC.

This clone was detected once. This chain joins TRBV7-2 and TRBJ2-7; TRBD2 agrees at 11 bases. With V trimmed by 2 bases and J by 4 bases, 7 bases remained unmatched. Germline V lookup: CDR1 SGHTA, CDR2 FQGNSA. This CDR3 comprises 16 residues. The CDR3 loop is CASSLLAGGFTYEQYF. The CDR3 DNA reads TGTGCCAGCAGCTTACTAGCGGGAGGTTTTACTTACGAGCAGTACTTC.